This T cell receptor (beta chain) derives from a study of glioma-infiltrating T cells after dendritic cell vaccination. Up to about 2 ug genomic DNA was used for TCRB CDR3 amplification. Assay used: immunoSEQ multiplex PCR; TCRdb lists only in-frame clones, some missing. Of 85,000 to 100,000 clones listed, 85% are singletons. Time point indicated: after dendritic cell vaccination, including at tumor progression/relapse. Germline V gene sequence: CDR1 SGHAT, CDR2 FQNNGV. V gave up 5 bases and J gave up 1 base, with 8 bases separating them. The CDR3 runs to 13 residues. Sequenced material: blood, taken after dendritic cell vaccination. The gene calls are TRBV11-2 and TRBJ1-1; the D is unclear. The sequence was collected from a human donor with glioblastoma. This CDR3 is CASSPSGNTEAFF. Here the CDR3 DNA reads TGTGCCAGCAGCCCCTCAGGGAACACTGAAGCTTTCTTT.